The clone carrying this T cell receptor beta chain was seen a single time. Its target is unknown. CDR1 and CDR2 from the germline V gene are MNHEY and SMNVEV (reference sequence). The CDR3 length is 16 residues. The V and J ends lost 4 bases and 1 base respectively, with 16 bases between them. The entry originates in a study of cytomegalovirus exposure and HLA in healthy donors. Findings and limits, study-wide: The authors listed around 150 TCR beta chains as cytomegalovirus-associated. Subsequent analysis revealed that first-cohort TCR clusters tended to co-occur in the roughly 120 validation repertoires. Rare sequences made up most TCRs, while some public TCRs were found in many donors.

Profiled with immunoSEQ multiplex PCR; TCRdb holds only in-frame clones, not every one. The repertoire holds 120,000 or so clones, approximately 89% seen once, with about 1.9% in the top ten. Sequenced material: PBMCs. The clonotype originates from a young woman in good health and CMV-seronegative. This rearrangement joins TRBV27 to TRBJ2-5; a weak D match, TRBD1 (6 bases). DNA for the CDR3: TGTGCCAGCAGTTCCCTGACAGGTTTTATCCAAGAGACCCAGTACTTC. Protein product: CASSSLTGFIQETQYF.